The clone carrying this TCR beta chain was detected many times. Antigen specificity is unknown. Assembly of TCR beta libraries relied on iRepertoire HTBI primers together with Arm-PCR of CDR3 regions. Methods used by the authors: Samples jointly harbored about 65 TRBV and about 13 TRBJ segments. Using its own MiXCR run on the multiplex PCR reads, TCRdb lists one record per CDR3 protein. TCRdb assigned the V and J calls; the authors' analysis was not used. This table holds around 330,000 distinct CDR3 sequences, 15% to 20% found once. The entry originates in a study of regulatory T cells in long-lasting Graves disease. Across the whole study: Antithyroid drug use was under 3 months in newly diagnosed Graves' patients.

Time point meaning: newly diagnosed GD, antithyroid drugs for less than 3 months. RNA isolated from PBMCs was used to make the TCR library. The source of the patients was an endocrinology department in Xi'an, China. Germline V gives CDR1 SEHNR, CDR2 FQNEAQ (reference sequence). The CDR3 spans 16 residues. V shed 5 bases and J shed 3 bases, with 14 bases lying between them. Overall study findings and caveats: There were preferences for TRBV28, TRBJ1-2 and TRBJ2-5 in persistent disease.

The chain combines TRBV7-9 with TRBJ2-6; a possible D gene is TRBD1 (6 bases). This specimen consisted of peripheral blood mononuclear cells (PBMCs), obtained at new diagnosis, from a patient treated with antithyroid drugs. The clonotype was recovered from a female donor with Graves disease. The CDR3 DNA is TGTGCCAGCAGCCAACGTCGAGGGGGTGGGGCCAACGTCCTGACTTTC. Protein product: CASSQRRGGGANVLTF.